The clone carrying this TCR beta chain appeared many times. Antigen: not known. Over several immunoSEQ plates, each subset's genomic DNA was distributed in even portions. Sequencing was performed with immunoSEQ multiplex PCR; in TCRdb, only in-frame clones are kept and a portion is missing. The sample includes around 480,000 clones, nearly 80% of them seen just once. The sample comes from a study of shared clonotypes between healthy human individuals. Findings and limits, study-wide: Exclusively blood specimens were collected; tissue repertoires likely differ. Sharing of clonotypes among donors was expected to vary with sequencing depth.

This CDR3 is built from 13 residues. The receptor was isolated from a woman between 35 and 50 years old in good health. Some clones in this sample may be carry-over from other donors' samples. The sequencing sample was made of PBMCs. V is TRBV12-2 and J is TRBJ2-7; the D call in the table, TRBD2, was not verified against the DNA. TRBV12-2 is deemed a pseudogene. The CDR3 nucleotides read TGTGCAAGGCCCGGGAAGAGCTCCTACGAGCAGTACTTC. It codes for CARPGKSSYEQYF.